The source of this T cell receptor (beta chain) is a study of T cells in Graves' hyperthyroidism and ophthalmopathy. Whole-study context: Once the initial diagnosis was made, peripheral blood was obtained before any treatment.

Pregnant or lactating patients were excluded, as were those with uncontrolled infection or other autoimmune disease. The source of the PBMCs was roughly 10 ml of fresh peripheral blood. Concerning this clonotype: Its antigen is still unknown.

This CDR3 has 14 residues. Trimming shortened V by 5 bases and J by 3 bases, and 10 bases separated the two germline ends. Study-wide results and limits: Most clonotypes expanded in the thyroid (above 0.001) were also present in blood.

What was amplified from RNA transcripts were TCR beta CDR3 regions. First-round RT-PCR of the TCR CDR3 relied on the HTBI primer set. TCRdb processed the multiplex PCR reads anew with MiXCR; each CDR3 protein has one entry. The sample has about 380,000 distinct CDR3 sequences; about 18% are singletons. Sequenced material: blood. The sequence derives from a young man with Graves' ophthalmopathy. The gene calls are TRBV12-3 or TRBV12-4 and TRBJ2-2; D remains ambiguous. The CDR3 region has the DNA TGTGCCAGCAGTGCGAACCAATACACCGGGGAGCTGTTTTTT. Translating it yields CASSANQYTGELFF.